Shown below are 26 T cell receptor beta chains from a single sample sequenced in a study of graft-versus-host responses after intestinal transplantation. TCRdb's copy holds only in-frame clones and misses some; the assay was immunoSEQ multiplex PCR. The sample includes 55,000 to 70,000 clones, 91% of them seen just once. The sample consisted of PBMCs, taken about 120 days after intestinal transplantation. These receptors all come from a human patient who received an intestinal transplant, so some T cells may come from the graft donor.

This clone is judged medium-sized. The chain joins TRBV4-1 to TRBJ2-7; 10 positions match TRBD1. The CDR3 has 15 residues. CDR1 and CDR2 (germline): MGHRA, YSYEKL. The V and J ends lost 3 bases and 3 bases, in that order; junction bases with no gene match: 5. The CDR3 bases are TGCGCCAGCAGCCACGGACAGGGGGACGGCTACGAGCAGTACTTC. Protein product: CASSHGQGDGYEQYF.

The chain has TRBV6-6 and TRBJ2-2; 7 bases map to TRBD2. CDR3 length: 16 amino acids. Germline V gene data show CDR1 as MNHNY and CDR2 as SVGAGI (reference sequence). J was trimmed by 5 bases and V by 5 bases; bases with no gene match: 11. Here the CDR3 DNA reads TGTGCCAGCAGTCGCCTCGACCGGCGGGAGACCGGGGAGCTGTTTTTT. This translates into CASSRLDRRETGELFF.

The J gene is TRBJ2-5, the V gene TRBV6-1; either TRBD1 or TRBD2 may supply D (5 bases each). Per the germline V gene, CDR1 is MNHNS and CDR2 is SASEGT. The CDR3 loop spans 14 amino acids. V was trimmed by 6 bases and J by 2 bases, leaving 13 bases between them. The CDR3 sequence: CASRPGTLQETQYF. In nucleotides, the CDR3 is TGTGCCAGCAGGCCCGGGACCCTGCAAGAGACCCAGTACTTC.

This chain joins TRBV28 and TRBJ1-5, with D perhaps TRBD1 (6 bases). The CDR3 covers 13 residues. V lost 5 bases and J lost 10, with 15 bases in between. The germline V gene encodes CDR1 MDHEN and CDR2 SYDVKM. Here the CDR3 reads CASSQFRGPPQHF. The CDR3 DNA sequence: TGTGCCAGCAGTCAATTCAGGGGTCCCCCCCAGCATTTT.

By frequency in the sample, this clone is medium-sized. The V and J genes are TRBV5-4 and TRBJ2-4; perhaps TRBD2 as D (5 bases). This CDR3 has 16 residues. Deletions cut 0 bases from V and 5 bases from J, with 15 bases between. Germline V gene lookup returns CDR1 SGHNT and CDR2 YYREEE (reference sequence). The CDR3: CASSLESGITENIQYF. CDR3 bases: TGTGCCAGCAGCTTGGAATCGGGGATTACGGAAAACATTCAGTACTTC.

V gene TRBV5-8 combines with J gene TRBJ2-3, with a tentative D call TRBD2 (6 bases). Trimming stripped 0 bases from V and 4 bases from J, with 9 bases between. Germline loops: CDR1 SGHTS, CDR2 YDEGEE. The CDR3 is 14 amino acids. CDR3 sequence: CASSLGGEPDTQYF. The CDR3 DNA follows: TGTGCCAGCAGCTTGGGGGGGGAGCCAGATACGCAGTATTTT. Full variable domain (outside the CDR3, taken from reference TRBV5-8 and TRBJ2-3): EAGVTQSPTHLIKTRGQQATLRCSPISGHTSVYWYQQALGLGLQFLLWYDEGEERNRGNFPPRFSGRQFPNYSSELNVNALELEDSALYLCASSLGGEPDTQYFGPGTRLTVL.

This chain links TRBV19 with TRBJ1-5, with TRBD1 matching over 9 bases. V lost 10 bases to trimming and J lost 5 bases; unmatched junction nucleotides: 9. The CDR3 runs to 14 residues. Germline V lookup: CDR1 LNHDA, CDR2 SQIVND (reference sequence). The CDR3: CATRDRVGDQPQHF. The CDR3, as DNA: TGTGCCACTAGGGACAGGGTCGGGGATCAGCCCCAGCATTTT.

The genes are TRBV7-7 and TRBJ2-2; D is perhaps TRBD1 (6 bases). The CDR3 contains 17 residues. CDR1 and CDR2 (germline): SSHAT, FNYEAQ (reference sequence). Trimming stripped 1 base from V and 2 bases from J, with 14 bases between. The CDR3 DNA reads as TGTGCCAGCAGCTTAGGATGGGGGACACCTAACACCGGGGAGCTGTTTTTT. Translated: CASSLGWGTPNTGELFF.

The rearrangement uses TRBV2 and TRBJ2-5; no firm D call. Trimming cost V 2 bases and J 1 base, with 8 bases left between them. The CDR3 has 14 amino acids. Germline values: CDR1 SNHLY, CDR2 FYNNEI. CDR3: CASSELVGQETQYF. The CDR3 nucleotides read TGTGCCAGCAGTGAACTCGTCGGCCAAGAGACCCAGTACTTC.

The chain recombines TRBV7-6 with TRBJ2-7, with a weak D call TRBD1 (6 bases). The length of the CDR3 is 14 residues. CDR1 and CDR2 (germline): SGHVS, FNYEAQ. With 5 bases removed from V and 2 bases from J, the gap between germline ends came to 13 bases. CDR3 nucleotides: TGTGCCAGCAGCATCCTAGGGGGTGCCTACGAGCAGTACTTC. It translates to CASSILGGAYEQYF. Supplemented by reference TRBV7-6 and TRBJ2-7, the full variable domain reads GAGVSQSPRYKVTKRGQDVALRCDPISGHVSLYWYRQALGQGPEFLTYFNYEAQQDKSGLPNDRFSAERPEGSISTLTIQRTEQRDSAMYRCASSILGGAYEQYFGPGTRLTVT.

The chain is built from TRBV4-1 and TRBJ2-5; D possibly matches TRBD1 or TRBD2 (5 bases each). Germline CDR1 and CDR2: MGHRA and YSYEKL. The V and J ends lost 0 bases and 4 bases respectively, with 15 bases between them. This CDR3 has 16 residues. The CDR3, as DNA: TGCGCCAGCAGCCAAGATCCACTAATTGGGGGAGAGACCCAGTACTTC. This sequence encodes CASSQDPLIGGETQYF.

This rearrangement joins TRBV4-2 to TRBJ2-5; 7 bases are a match to TRBD2. This CDR3 comprises 15 residues. Germline lookup yields CDR1 LGHNA and CDR2 YNFKEQ. The V and J ends lost 0 bases and 5 bases, in that order; junction bases with no gene match: 6. CDR3 sequence: CASSQEETSFETQYF. The CDR3 nucleotides are TGTGCCAGCAGCCAAGAAGAGACTAGCTTTGAGACCCAGTACTTC.

The rearrangement uses TRBV5-1 and TRBJ2-7, with 9 bases aligning to TRBD1. J gave up 3 bases and V 0 bases, and 1 base lay outside the gene matches. Germline assignment: CDR1 SGHRS and CDR2 YFSETQ. The CDR3 has 14 residues. CDR3 nucleotides: TGCGCCAGCAGCTTGGGACAGGGGGGCTACGAGCAGTACTTC. Translation gives CASSLGQGGYEQYF. Looking up the rest from reference TRBV5-1 and TRBJ2-7 gives the full variable domain: KAGVTQTPRYLIKTRGQQVTLSCSPISGHRSVSWYQQTPGQGLQFLFEYFSETQRNKGNFPGRFSGRQFSNSRSEMNVSTLELGDSALYLCASSLGQGGYEQYFGPGTRLTVT.

The gene calls are TRBV27 and TRBJ2-7, with 11 bases identical to TRBD1. The CDR3 has 14 residues. With 5 bases clipped from V and 7 bases from J, the junction kept 7 bases outside the gene matches. The germline V gene has CDR1 MNHEY and CDR2 SMNVEV (reference sequence). CDR3 in amino acids: CASSIGQGAGEQYF. CDR3 DNA: TGTGCCAGCAGTATCGGACAGGGGGCCGGGGAGCAGTACTTC.

The rearrangement links TRBV27 to TRBJ2-7; D gene uncertain. Per germline, CDR1 MNHEY and CDR2 SMNVEV (reference sequence). The CDR3 totals 12 residues. The V end lost 6 bases, the J end lost 4 bases, and 10 bases lay between the germline ends. This chain's CDR3 is CASSPSPYEQYF. The CDR3 nucleotides are TGTGCCAGCAGCCCGTCCCCTTACGAGCAGTACTTC.

The rearrangement joins TRBV13 to TRBJ2-3; D is uncertain. The V gene's germline CDR1 is PRHDT and CDR2 FYEKMQ (reference sequence). The CDR3 spans 13 residues. Trimming took 7 bases from V and 3 from J, leaving 11 bases between them. The CDR3 loop reads CASKTLRTDTQYF. For the CDR3, the DNA is TGTGCCAGCAAAACCTTAAGAACAGATACGCAGTATTTT.

J is TRBJ2-7 and V is TRBV27; possibly TRBD1 or TRBD2 for D (7 bases each). V dropped 4 bases and J dropped 4 bases, with 20 bases sitting between them. Per the germline V gene, CDR1 is MNHEY and CDR2 is SMNVEV (reference sequence). The CDR3 is 16 residues long. The CDR3 reads CASSWSGTVVLYEQYF. The CDR3 DNA sequence: TGTGCCAGCAGTTGGAGCGGGACAGTGGTCCTATACGAGCAGTACTTC.

The V and J genes are TRBV27 and TRBJ2-7; the D is unclear. Trimming removed 8 bases at V and 0 bases at J, with 5 bases between. The CDR3 extends over 11 amino acids. Germline V lookup: CDR1 MNHEY, CDR2 SMNVEV (reference sequence). The CDR3 nucleotides read TGTGCCAGCGGGTTCTCCTACGAGCAGTACTTC. Protein sequence: CASGFSYEQYF.

This sequence joins TRBV19 and TRBJ2-7; tentatively, D is TRBD2 (6 bases). Germline assignment: CDR1 LNHDA and CDR2 SQIVND (reference sequence). The V and J ends lost 1 base and 4 bases respectively, with 14 bases between them. The length of the CDR3 is 15 residues. The DNA for the CDR3 is TGTGCCAGTAGTATAGCCGGGGGAAGTGCATACGAGCAGTACTTC. This translates into CASSIAGGSAYEQYF.

The chain recombines TRBV28 with TRBJ2-5, with TRBD1 as a possible D gene (6 bases). The J call is uncertain, as TRBJ2-7 better fits the DNA end. Germline V lookup: CDR1 MDHEN, CDR2 SYDVKM. CDR3 length equals 15 residues. Here the CDR3 DNA reads TGTGCCAGCAGTTTACTCACTACAGGGATTTACGAGCAGTACTTC. This codes for CASSLLTTGIYEQYF.

CDR3 sequence: CASSPRQGKSEKLFF. In DNA form, the CDR3 reads TGTGCCAGCAGCCCCCGACAGGGGAAGAGTGAAAAACTGTTTTTT. J is TRBJ1-4 and V is TRBV14; 8 nucleotides agree with TRBD1. There are 15 residues in the CDR3. V gave up 4 bases and J gave up 7 bases; unmatched junction bases: 8. The germline V gene encodes CDR1 SGHDN and CDR2 FVKESK.

V and J are TRBV19 and TRBJ2-2; 15 bases are shared with TRBD2. J gave up 4 bases and V 8 bases, and 11 bases lay outside the gene matches. Germline assignment: CDR1 LNHDA and CDR2 SQIVND (reference sequence). The CDR3 is made up of 18 amino acids. The CDR3 DNA follows: TGTGCCAGTCGACCGGGACTAGCGGGAGGCCGGGGCACCGGGGAGCTGTTTTTT. This translates into CASRPGLAGGRGTGELFF.

The chain links TRBV7-2 to TRBJ1-5; 8 positions match TRBD1. Trimming at V came to 1 base and at J to 4 bases, leaving 3 bases not matched to a gene. The CDR3 loop spans 15 amino acids. Germline V CDR1 and CDR2: SGHTA, FQGNSA. For the CDR3, the DNA is TGTGCCAGCAGCTTAGACAGGGGGGCTAATCAGCCCCAGCATTTT. Protein: CASSLDRGANQPQHF.

Concerning this clone itself: A junction boundary mismatches the germline segment, possibly from a read error. J is TRBJ1-5 and V is TRBV7-7; possibly TRBD1 for D (6 bases). Germline lookup yields CDR1 SSHAT and CDR2 FNYEAQ (reference sequence). The CDR3 spans 16 residues. The CDR3 is CASSLVRGEGNQPQHF. CDR3 nucleotide sequence: TGTGCTAGCAGCTTAGTCAGGGGTGAGGGCAATCAGCCCCAGCATTTT.

The chain has TRBV29-1 and TRBJ1-1; the D is unclear. V dropped 7 bases and J dropped 1 base, with 16 bases sitting between them. Germline V gene data show CDR1 as SQVTM and CDR2 as ANQGSEA. The CDR3 is made up of 14 amino acids. The CDR3 nucleotides read TGCAGCGCTAGGAGAGACTCAGGGAACACTGAAGCTTTCTTT. Amino acid sequence: CSARRDSGNTEAFF.

The chain carries TRBV4-2 and TRBJ2-7; TRBD2 might be the D (5 bases). The V end lost 0 bases, the J end lost 2 bases, and 8 bases lay between the germline ends. Germline assignment: CDR1 LGHNA and CDR2 YNFKEQ. The CDR3 is made up of 14 amino acids. The CDR3 loop reads CASSQEGGPYEQYF. The CDR3 bases are TGTGCCAGCAGCCAAGAGGGCGGGCCCTACGAGCAGTACTTC.